This TCR beta chain was captured in a study of T-cell memory formation after mild COVID-19. This clonotype was detected a few times. In TCRdb, the 5' RACE reads were re-called with MiXCR into one record per CDR3 protein. Found here are around 300,000 distinct CDR3 sequences, approximately 7.6% of them singletons; the top ten hold about 20%. Trimming removed 2 bases from V and 6 bases from J, with 4 bases in between. CDR1 and CDR2 from the germline V gene are SEHNR and FQNEAQ (reference sequence). This CDR3 spans 11 amino acids. Sequencing was carried out using PBMCs or a T cell subset sorted from them (not recorded which). The V and J genes are TRBV7-9 and TRBJ1-1; D call uncertain. The clonotype originates from a man aged 18 to 35 who had mild COVID-19 (a few samples of this study predate the infection). Cell type and time point are not known. CDR3 bases: TGTGCCAGCAGCTTAAGTCCTGAAGCTTTCTTT. It translates to CASSLSPEAFF.